Described below is a single T cell receptor beta chain sequence and its context. The CDR3 length is 13 residues. Germline V CDR1 and CDR2: MNHEY, SVGAGI. Produced via immunoSEQ multiplex PCR; TCRdb's table is partial and in-frame only. Among some 90,000 clones listed, 80% were seen once. The data derive from a study of blood T cell repertoires in COVID-19. Across the study: The cDNA or gDNA used as material had been derived from T cells, B-cell-depleted T cells, or PBMCs.

The sequenced sample consisted of peripheral blood. The chain combines TRBV6-5 with TRBJ2-3; 9 positions match TRBD2. The sequence was collected from a human donor in a cohort sampled during active COVID-19. The CDR3, as DNA: TGTGCTAGTCCGGGACTAGCTGGGGATACGCAGTATTTT. This codes for CASPGLAGDTQYF.